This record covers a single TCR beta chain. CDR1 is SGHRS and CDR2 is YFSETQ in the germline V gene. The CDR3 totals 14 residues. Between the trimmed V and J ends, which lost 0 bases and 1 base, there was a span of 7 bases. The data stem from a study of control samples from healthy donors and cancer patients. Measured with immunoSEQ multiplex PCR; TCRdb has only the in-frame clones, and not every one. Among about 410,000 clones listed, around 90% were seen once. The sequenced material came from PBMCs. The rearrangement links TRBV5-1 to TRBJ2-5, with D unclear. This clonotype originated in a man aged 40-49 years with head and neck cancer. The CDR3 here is CASSLGQLQETQYF. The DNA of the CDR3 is TGCGCCAGCAGCTTGGGGCAGCTCCAAGAGACCCAGTACTTC.